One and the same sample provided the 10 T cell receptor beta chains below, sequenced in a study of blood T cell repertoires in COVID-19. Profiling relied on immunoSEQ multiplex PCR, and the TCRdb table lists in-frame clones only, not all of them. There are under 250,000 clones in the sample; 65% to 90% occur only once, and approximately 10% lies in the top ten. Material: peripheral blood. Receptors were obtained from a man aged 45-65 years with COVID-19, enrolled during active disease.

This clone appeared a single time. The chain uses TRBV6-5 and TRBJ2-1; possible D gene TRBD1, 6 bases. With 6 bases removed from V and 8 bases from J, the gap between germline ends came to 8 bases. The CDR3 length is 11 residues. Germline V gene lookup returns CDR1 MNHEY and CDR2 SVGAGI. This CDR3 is CASRGQDEQFF. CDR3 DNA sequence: TGTGCCAGCAGGGGACAAGATGAGCAGTTCTTC.

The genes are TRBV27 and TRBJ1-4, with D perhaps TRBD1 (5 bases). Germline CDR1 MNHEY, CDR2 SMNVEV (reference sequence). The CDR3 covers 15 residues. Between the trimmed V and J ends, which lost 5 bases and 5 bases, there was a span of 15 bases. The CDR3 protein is CASSPIRGLNEKLFF. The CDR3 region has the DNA TGTGCCAGCAGTCCAATAAGGGGTTTGAATGAAAAACTGTTTTTT.

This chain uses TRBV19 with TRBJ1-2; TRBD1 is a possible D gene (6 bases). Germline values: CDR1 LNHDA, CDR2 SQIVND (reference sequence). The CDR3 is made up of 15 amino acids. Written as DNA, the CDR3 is TGTGTTACCTCTCCTACAGGGCGAACTAACTATGGCTACACCTTC. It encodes CVTSPTGRTNYGYTF.

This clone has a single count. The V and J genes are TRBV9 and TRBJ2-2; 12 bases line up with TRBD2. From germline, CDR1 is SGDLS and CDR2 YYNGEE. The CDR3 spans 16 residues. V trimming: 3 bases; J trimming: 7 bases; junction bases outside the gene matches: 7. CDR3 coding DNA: TGTGCCAGCAGCGCTAGACTAGCGGGGGCGGGCGGGGAGCTGTTTTTT. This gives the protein CASSARLAGAGGELFF.

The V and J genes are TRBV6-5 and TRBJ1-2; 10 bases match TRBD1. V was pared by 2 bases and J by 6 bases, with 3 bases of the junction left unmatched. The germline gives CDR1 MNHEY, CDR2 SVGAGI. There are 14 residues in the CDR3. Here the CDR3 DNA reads TGTGCCAGCAGTTACGACAGGGGGCGAAATGGCTACACCTTC. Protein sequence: CASSYDRGRNGYTF.

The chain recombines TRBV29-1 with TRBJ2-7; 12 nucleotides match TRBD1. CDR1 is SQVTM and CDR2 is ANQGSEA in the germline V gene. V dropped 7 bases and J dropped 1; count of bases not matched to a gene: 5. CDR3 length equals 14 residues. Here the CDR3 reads CSARDRGQSYEQYF. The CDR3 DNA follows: TGCAGCGCCCGGGACAGGGGGCAGTCCTACGAGCAGTACTTC.

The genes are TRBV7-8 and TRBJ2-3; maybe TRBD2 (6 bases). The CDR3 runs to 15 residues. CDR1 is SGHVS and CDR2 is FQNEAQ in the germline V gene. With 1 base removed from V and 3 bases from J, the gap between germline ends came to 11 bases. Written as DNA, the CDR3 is TGTGCCAGCAGCTTAGTATCGGGGGAAACAGATACGCAGTATTTT. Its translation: CASSLVSGETDTQYF.

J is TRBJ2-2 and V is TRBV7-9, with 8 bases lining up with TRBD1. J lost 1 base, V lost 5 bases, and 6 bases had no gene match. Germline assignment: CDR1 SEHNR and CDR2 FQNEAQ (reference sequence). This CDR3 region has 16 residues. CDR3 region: CASSPPDRVNTGELFF. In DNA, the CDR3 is TGTGCCAGCAGCCCTCCGGACAGGGTGAACACCGGGGAGCTGTTTTTT.

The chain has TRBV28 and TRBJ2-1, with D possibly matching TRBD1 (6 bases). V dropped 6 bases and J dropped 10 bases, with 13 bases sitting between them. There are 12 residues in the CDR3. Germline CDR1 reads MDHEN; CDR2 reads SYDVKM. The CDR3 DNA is TGTGCCAGCAGGCTAGGACAGCGCGAGCAGTTCTTC. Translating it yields CASRLGQREQFF.

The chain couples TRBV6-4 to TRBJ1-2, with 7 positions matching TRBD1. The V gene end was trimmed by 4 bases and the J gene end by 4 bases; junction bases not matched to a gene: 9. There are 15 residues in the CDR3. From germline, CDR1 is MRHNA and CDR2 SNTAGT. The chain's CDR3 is CASSAETGQRYGYTF. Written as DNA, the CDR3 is TGTGCCAGCAGTGCCGAGACAGGGCAGCGCTATGGCTACACCTTC.